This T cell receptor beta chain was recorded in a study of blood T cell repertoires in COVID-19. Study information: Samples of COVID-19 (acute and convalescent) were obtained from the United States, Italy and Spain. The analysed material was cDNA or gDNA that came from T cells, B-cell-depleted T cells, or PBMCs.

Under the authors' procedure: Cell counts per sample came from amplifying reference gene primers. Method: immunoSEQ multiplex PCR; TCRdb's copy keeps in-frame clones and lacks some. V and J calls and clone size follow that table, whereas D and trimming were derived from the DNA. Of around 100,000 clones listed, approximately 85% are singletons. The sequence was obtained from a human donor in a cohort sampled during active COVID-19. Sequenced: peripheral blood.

The CDR3 region has the DNA TGTGCCTGGAGTGTCTTTGGACAGGGCGGCACTGAAGCTTTCTTT. Protein sequence: CAWSVFGQGGTEAFF. V usage is TRBV30 and J usage is TRBJ1-1; 8 nucleotides line up with TRBD1. The CDR3 loop spans 15 amino acids. CDR1 is GTSNPN and CDR2 is SVGIG in the germline V gene (reference sequence). V lost 0 bases, J lost 4 bases, and 7 bases stayed unmatched.